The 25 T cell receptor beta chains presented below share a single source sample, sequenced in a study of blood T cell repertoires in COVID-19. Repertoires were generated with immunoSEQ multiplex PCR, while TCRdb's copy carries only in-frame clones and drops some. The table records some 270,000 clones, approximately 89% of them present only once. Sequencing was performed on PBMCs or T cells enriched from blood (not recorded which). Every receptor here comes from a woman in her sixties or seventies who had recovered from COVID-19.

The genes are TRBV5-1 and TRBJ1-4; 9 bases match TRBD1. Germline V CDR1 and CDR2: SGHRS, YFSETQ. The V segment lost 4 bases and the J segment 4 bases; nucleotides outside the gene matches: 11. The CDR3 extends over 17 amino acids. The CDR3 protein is CASSPGQGLSGNEKLFF. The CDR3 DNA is TGCGCCAGCAGCCCCGGACAGGGGTTATCTGGTAATGAAAAACTGTTTTTT. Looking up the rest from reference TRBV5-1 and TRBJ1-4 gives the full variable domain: KAGVTQTPRYLIKTRGQQVTLSCSPISGHRSVSWYQQTPGQGLQFLFEYFSETQRNKGNFPGRFSGRQFSNSRSEMNVSTLELGDSALYLCASSPGQGLSGNEKLFFGSGTQLSVL.

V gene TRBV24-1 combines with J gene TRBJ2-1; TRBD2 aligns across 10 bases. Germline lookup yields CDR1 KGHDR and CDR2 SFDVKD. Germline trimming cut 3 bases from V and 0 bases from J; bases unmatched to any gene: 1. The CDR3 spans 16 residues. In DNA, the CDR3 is TGTGCCACCAGTGATCCTAGCGGGAGCTCCTACAATGAGCAGTTCTTC. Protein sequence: CATSDPSGSSYNEQFF.

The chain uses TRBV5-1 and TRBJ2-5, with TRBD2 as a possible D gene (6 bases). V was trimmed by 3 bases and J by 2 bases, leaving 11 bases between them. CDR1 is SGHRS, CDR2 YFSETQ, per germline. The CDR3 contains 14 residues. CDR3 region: CASSSLGSQETQYF. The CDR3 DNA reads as TGCGCCAGCAGCTCCCTCGGGAGTCAAGAGACCCAGTACTTC.

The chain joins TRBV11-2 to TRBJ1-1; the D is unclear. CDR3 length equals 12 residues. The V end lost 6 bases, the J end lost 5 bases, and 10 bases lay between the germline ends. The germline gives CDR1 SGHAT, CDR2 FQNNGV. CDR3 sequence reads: CASSQDYTEAFF. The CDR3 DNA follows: TGTGCCAGCAGTCAGGATTATACTGAAGCTTTCTTT. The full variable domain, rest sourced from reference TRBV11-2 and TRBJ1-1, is EAGVAQSPRYKIIEKRQSVAFWCNPISGHATLYWYQQILGQGPKLLIQFQNNGVVDDSQLPKDRFSAERLKGVDSTLKIQPAKLEDSAVYLCASSQDYTEAFFGQGTRLTVV.

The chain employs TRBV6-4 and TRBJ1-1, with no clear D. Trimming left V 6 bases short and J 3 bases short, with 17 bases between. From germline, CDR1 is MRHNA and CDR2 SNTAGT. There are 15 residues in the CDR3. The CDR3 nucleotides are TGTGCCAGCAGCCCACGCCCCGTCGGTTACACTGAAGCTTTCTTT. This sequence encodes CASSPRPVGYTEAFF.

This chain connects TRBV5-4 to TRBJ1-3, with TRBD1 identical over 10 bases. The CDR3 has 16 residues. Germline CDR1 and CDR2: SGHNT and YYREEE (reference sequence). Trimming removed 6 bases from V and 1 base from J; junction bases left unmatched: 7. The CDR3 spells CASTRQGALSGNTIYF. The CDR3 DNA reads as TGTGCCAGCACCAGACAGGGGGCGCTTTCTGGAAACACCATATATTTT.

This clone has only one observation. CDR3 loop: CASGKRGPGELFF. CDR3 nucleotide sequence: TGTGCCAGCGGAAAAAGGGGGCCCGGGGAGCTGTTTTTT. The chain links TRBV12-3 or TRBV12-4 to TRBJ2-2; 7 nucleotides align to TRBD1. CDR3 length equals 13 residues. The V and J ends lost 8 bases and 6 bases, in that order; junction bases with no gene match: 6.

CDR3 loop: CATSDADRGFPYNEQFF. CDR3 in DNA: TGTGCCACCAGTGATGCTGACAGGGGGTTCCCCTACAATGAGCAGTTCTTC. V and J are TRBV24-1 and TRBJ2-1; TRBD1 aligns across 9 bases. J was trimmed by 2 bases and V by 3 bases; bases with no gene match: 7. CDR1 is KGHDR and CDR2 is SFDVKD in the germline V gene. The CDR3 loop spans 17 amino acids.

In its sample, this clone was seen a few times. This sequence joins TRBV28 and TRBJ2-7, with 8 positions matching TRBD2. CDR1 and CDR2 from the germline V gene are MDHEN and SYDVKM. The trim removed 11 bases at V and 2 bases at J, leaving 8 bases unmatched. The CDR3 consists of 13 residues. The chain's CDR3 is CAVQTSETYEQYF. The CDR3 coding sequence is TGTGCCGTCCAGACTAGCGAGACCTACGAGCAGTACTTC.

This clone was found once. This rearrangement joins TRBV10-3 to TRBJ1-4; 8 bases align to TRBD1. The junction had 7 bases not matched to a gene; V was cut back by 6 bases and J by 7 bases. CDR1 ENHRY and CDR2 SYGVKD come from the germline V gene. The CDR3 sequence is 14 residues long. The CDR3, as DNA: TGTGCCATCAGCGCAACAGGGGGGGGTGAAAAACTGTTTTTT. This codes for CAISATGGGEKLFF.

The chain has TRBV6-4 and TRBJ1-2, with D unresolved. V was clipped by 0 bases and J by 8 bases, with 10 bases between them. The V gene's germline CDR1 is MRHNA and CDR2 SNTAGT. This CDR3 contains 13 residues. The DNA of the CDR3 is TGTGCCAGCAGTGACTCGAGAGGGATGGGCTACACCTTC. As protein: CASSDSRGMGYTF.

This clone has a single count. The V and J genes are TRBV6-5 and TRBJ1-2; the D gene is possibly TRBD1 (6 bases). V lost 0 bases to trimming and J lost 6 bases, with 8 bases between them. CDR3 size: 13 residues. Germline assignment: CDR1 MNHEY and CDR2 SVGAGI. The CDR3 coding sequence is TGTGCCAGCAGTTACTCAGGGGGGGATGGCTACACCTTC. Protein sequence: CASSYSGGDGYTF.

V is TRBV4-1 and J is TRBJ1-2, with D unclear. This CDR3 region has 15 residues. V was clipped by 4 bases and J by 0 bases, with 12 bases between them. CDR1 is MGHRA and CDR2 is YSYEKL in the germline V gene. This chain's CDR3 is CASSPHGGTNYGYTF. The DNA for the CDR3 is TGCGCCAGCAGCCCACACGGCGGTACTAACTATGGCTACACCTTC.

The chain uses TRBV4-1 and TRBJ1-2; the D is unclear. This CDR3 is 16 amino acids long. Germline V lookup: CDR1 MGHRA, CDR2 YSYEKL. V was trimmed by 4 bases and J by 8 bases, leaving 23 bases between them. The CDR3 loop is CASSRADSPPVGGYTF. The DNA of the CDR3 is TGCGCCAGCAGCCGGGCCGATTCCCCCCCAGTAGGAGGCTACACCTTC.

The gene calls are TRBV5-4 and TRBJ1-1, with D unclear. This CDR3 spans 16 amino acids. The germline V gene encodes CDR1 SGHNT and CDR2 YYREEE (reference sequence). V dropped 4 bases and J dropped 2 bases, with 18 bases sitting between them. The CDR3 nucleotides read TGTGCCAGCAGCCCTGAGGTGAGGGCCGGAAACACTGAAGCTTTCTTT. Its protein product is CASSPEVRAGNTEAFF.

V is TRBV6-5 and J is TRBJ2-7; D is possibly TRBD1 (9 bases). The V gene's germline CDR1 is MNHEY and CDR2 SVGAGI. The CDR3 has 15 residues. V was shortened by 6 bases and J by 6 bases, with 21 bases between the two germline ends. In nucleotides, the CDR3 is TGTGCCAGCAGCCGGGGGGGGACAGGGAAGGGCGAGCAGTACTTC. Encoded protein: CASSRGGTGKGEQYF.

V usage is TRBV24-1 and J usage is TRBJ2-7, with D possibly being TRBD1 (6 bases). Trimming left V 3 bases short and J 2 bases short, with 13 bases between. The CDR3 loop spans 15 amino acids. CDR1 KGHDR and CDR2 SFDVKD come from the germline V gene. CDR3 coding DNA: TGTGCCACCAGTGATCATGGACAGAAACCCTACGAGCAGTACTTC. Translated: CATSDHGQKPYEQYF.

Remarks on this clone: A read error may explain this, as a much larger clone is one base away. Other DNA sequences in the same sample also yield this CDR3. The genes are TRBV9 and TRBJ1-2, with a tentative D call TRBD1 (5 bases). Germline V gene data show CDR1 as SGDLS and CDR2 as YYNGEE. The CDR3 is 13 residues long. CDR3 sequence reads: CASSVAGNHGYTF. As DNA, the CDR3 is TGTGCCAGCAGCGTAGCAGGGAACCATGGTTACACCTTC.

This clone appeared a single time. The CDR3, as DNA: TGCGCCAGCAGTAACGGACAGGGGAGGGGGGAGCTGTTTTTT. Its protein is CASSNGQGRGELFF. V gene TRBV10-1 combines with J gene TRBJ2-2; the match to TRBD1 covers 9 bases. The CDR3 loop spans 14 amino acids. V lost 5 bases and J lost 8; bases outside the gene matches: 6. Per germline, CDR1 WNHNN and CDR2 SYGVQD (reference sequence).

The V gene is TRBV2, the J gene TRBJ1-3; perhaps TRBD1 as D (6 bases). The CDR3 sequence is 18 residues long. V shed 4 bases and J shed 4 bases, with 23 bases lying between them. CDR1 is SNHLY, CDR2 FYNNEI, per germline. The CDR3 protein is CASSGPTLHRARGNTIYF. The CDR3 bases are TGTGCCAGCAGTGGGCCTACTCTTCACAGGGCCCGAGGAAACACCATATATTTT.

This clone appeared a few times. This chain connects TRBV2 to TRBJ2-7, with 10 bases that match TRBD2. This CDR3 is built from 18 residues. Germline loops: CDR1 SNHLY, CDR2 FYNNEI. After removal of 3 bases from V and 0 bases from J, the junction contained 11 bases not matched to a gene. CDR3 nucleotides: TGTGCCAGCAGTGATCGGACTAGCGGATTACCCCGCTCCTACGAGCAGTACTTC. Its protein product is CASSDRTSGLPRSYEQYF.

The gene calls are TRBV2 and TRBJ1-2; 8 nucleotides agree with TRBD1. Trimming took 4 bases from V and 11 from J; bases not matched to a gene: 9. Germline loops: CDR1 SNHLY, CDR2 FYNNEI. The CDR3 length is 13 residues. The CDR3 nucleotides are TGTGCCAGCAGTGGGGGATTGCAGGGGGCATACACCTTC. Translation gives CASSGGLQGAYTF.

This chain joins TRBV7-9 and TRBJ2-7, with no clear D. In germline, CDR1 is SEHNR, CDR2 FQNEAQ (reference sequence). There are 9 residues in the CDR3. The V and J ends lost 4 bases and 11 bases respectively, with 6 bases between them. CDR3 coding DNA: TGTGCCAGCAGCTCAGAGGAGTACTTC. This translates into CASSSEEYF.

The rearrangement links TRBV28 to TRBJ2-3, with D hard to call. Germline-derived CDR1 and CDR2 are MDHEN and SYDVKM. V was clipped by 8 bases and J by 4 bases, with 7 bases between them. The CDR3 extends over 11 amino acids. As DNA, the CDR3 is TGTGCCAGCCAAGGAGCAGATACGCAGTATTTT. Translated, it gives CASQGADTQYF.

This chain's CDR3 is CAISESSDGGGSEKLFF. The DNA for the CDR3 is TGTGCCATCAGTGAGTCTTCGGACGGGGGAGGTAGTGAAAAACTGTTTTTT. The chain carries TRBV10-3 and TRBJ1-4; TRBD1 might be the D (5 bases). V lost 0 bases and J 7 bases, leaving 18 bases between the germline ends. CDR1 and CDR2 from the germline V gene are ENHRY and SYGVKD. The CDR3 spans 17 residues.